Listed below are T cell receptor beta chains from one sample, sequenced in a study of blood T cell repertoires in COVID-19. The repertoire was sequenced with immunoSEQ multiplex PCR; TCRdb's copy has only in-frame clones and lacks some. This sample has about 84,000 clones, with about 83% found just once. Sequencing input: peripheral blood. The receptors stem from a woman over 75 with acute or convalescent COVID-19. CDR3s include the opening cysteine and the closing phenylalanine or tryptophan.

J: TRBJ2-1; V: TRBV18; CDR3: CASSPGQASLGNEQFF
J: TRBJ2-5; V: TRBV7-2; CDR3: CASSRGGEETQYF
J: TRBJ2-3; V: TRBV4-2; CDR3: CASSQDRSGGDWTDTQYF
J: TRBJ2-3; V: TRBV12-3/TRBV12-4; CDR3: CASSLRDREYF
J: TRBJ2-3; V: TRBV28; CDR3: CASSFSSTDTQYF
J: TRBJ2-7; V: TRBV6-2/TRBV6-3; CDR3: CASSRQAGTTYEQYF
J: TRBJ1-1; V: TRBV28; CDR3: CAIQGLNTEAFF
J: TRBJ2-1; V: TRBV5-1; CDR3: CASSERTGPNEQFF
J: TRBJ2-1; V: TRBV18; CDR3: CASSPLRTGAYNEQFF
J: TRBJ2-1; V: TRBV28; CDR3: CASRLAGTGGEQFF
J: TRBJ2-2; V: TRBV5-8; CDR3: CASSLGGQGTRTGELFF
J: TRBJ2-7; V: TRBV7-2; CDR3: CASSFDRLHEQYF
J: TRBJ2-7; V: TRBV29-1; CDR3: CSTRDRGLDEQYF
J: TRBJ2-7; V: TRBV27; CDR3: CASSLSRDSYEQYF
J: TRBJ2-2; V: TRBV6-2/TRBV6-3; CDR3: CASSYRAVAGFAGELFF
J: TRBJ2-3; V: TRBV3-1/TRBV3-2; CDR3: CASSQGQWEADTQYF
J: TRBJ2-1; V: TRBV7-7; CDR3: CASSLASSHYNEQFF
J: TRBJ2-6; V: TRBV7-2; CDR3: CASTSGSTGANVLTF
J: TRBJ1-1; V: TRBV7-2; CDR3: CASSSHGGTEAFF
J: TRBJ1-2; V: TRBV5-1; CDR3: CASSLEQGIYGYTF
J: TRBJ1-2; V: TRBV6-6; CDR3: CASNNPFDGYTF
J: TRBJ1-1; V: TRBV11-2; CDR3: CASSRGGTEAFF
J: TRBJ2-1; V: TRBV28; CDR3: CASDTGTSGPEQFF
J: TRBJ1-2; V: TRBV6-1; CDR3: CASSEAGTAFNYGYTF